This is a list of T cell receptor beta chains from one sample in a study of blood T cell repertoires in COVID-19. Method: immunoSEQ multiplex PCR; TCRdb's copy keeps in-frame clones and lacks some. The table lists some 150,000 clones, 86% of them singletons, with about 8% in the top ten. The sequenced sample was peripheral blood. Every receptor here comes from a woman in her sixties or seventies with acute or convalescent COVID-19. Both conserved end residues are part of each CDR3. The D gene is left open where the match is weak. Clone size is not always given. Where it is, it says once, few, many or a class for expanded clones.

TRBV24-1	TRBJ2-1	NA	once	TGTGCCACCAGTGATCTGGACAGTCCCAATGAGCAGTTCTTC	CATSDLDSPNEQFF
TRBV25-1	TRBJ1-1	NA	NA	TGTGCCAGCAGTGAAAGAGGTTCCACTGAAGCTTTCTTT	CASSERGSTEAFF
TRBV19	TRBJ1-2	NA	NA	TGTGCCAGTAGTATAGCCGGGGGTAGTGGCTACACCTTC	CASSIAGGSGYTF
TRBV7-2	TRBJ2-5	TRBD1	NA	TGTGCCAGCAGCTCTCCGGGGACAGTCCTTGAGACCCAGTACTTC	CASSSPGTVLETQYF
TRBV29-1	TRBJ2-2	TRBD1	NA	TGCAGCGTTGCGACCGGGACAGCGAACACCGGGGAGCTGTTTTTT	CSVATGTANTGELFF
TRBV7-9	TRBJ2-5	TRBD2	NA	TGTGCCAGCAGCCCCCCGGGGGGTCCCGGAGAGACCCAGTACTTC	CASSPPGGPGETQYF
TRBV5-1	TRBJ2-1	TRBD2	NA	TGCGCCAGCAGCACCGTTAGCGGGGGTCCCTACAATGAGCAGTTCTTC	CASSTVSGGPYNEQFF
TRBV28	TRBJ2-5	NA	few	TGTGCCAGCAGTTTACGGCAGGGCGGAATAGAGACCCAGTACTTC	CASSLRQGGIETQYF
TRBV27	TRBJ2-3	TRBD2	NA	TGTGCCAGCACCCCACTAGCGGGGGTGACAGATACGCAGTATTTT	CASTPLAGVTDTQYF
TRBV3-1/TRBV3-2	TRBJ2-1	TRBD2	once	TGTGCCAGCAGTGAGGGCGGACTAGCGGGGGATGAGCAGTTCTTC	CASSEGGLAGDEQFF
TRBV12-5	TRBJ1-3	TRBD1	once	TGTGCTAGTGGTTTGAGGGGACAGGGACTGGTGAGAAACACCATATATTTT	CASGLRGQGLVRNTIYF
TRBV20-1	TRBJ2-1	TRBD2	NA	TGCAGTGCTAGTCCAAGCGGGGCTTACAATGAGCAGTTCTTC	CSASPSGAYNEQFF
TRBV7-6	TRBJ2-3	TRBD1	NA	TGTGCCAGCAGCTCCGGGACAGGGGGCTTCACAGATACGCAGTATTTT	CASSSGTGGFTDTQYF
TRBV6-2/TRBV6-3	TRBJ2-5	NA	NA	TGTGCCAGCAGTTTTAGCCGGACCCAGTACTTC	CASSFSRTQYF
TRBV7-8	TRBJ2-3	NA	NA	TGTGCCAGCAGCTGGGAGACAGATACGCAGTATTTT	CASSWETDTQYF
TRBV6-5	TRBJ1-2	TRBD1	NA	TGTGCCAGCAGTTACAGGACAGGGGGCGGCTACACCTTC	CASSYRTGGGYTF
TRBV15	TRBJ1-2	NA	NA	TGTGCCACCAGCATGGGGAGGAGGGAAACTAACTATGGCTACACCTTC	CATSMGRRETNYGYTF
TRBV7-6	TRBJ1-1	NA	NA	TGTGCCAGCAGCCTCATCACAGCCCTGAACACTGAAGCTTTCTTT	CASSLITALNTEAFF
TRBV30	TRBJ1-4	NA	NA	TGTGCCTGGAGAGGGGGGGTGTTTGAAAAACTGTTTTTT	CAWRGGVFEKLFF
TRBV9	TRBJ2-2	NA	NA	TGTGCCAGCAGCGTTGCAGGGCTTAACGGGGAGCTGTTTTTT	CASSVAGLNGELFF
TRBV5-6	TRBJ2-3	NA	NA	TGTGCCAGCAGCTTCGGCCAGGGCGGCACAGATACGCAGTATTTT	CASSFGQGGTDTQYF
TRBV6-6	TRBJ2-7	TRBD2	NA	TGTGCCAGCAGTCGGACTAGCGGGGGGGCGAGTTCCTACGAGCAGTACTTC	CASSRTSGGASSYEQYF
TRBV11-2	TRBJ1-2	NA	NA	TGTGCCAGCAGCTTCGCGGGGAGAAACTCTGGCTACACCTTC	CASSFAGRNSGYTF
TRBV5-1	TRBJ2-7	TRBD1	NA	TGCGCCAGCAGCCAGGGGACAGGACCCTACGAGCAGTACTTC	CASSQGTGPYEQYF
TRBV5-5	TRBJ2-2	NA	NA	TGTGCCAGCAGCTTGTACCTCGGTTCGAACACCGGGGAGCTGTTTTTT	CASSLYLGSNTGELFF
TRBV6-4	TRBJ1-4	NA	NA	TGTGCCAGCAGTACGTCCATCGGGGAAAAACTGTTTTTT	CASSTSIGEKLFF
TRBV7-7	TRBJ2-3	NA	NA	TGTGCTAGCAGCTTAGGCGGGGCGGCAGATACGCAGTATTTT	CASSLGGAADTQYF
TRBV7-2	TRBJ2-3	TRBD1	NA	TGTGCCAGCAGCTTAAGGGGGCTCACTAGCACAGATACGCAGTATTTT	CASSLRGLTSTDTQYF
TRBV5-6	TRBJ1-2	NA	few	TGTGCCAGCAGCCGAGGATTGACGGAGAGTGCTAACTATGGCTACACCTTC	CASSRGLTESANYGYTF
TRBV30	TRBJ2-5	NA	NA	TGTGCCTGGAGGCGGGACAGACAAGAGACCCAGTACTTC	CAWRRDRQETQYF
TRBV5-1	TRBJ1-2	TRBD1	NA	TGCGCCAGCAGCTTGAAGGCAGGGGGTGGCTACACCTTC	CASSLKAGGGYTF
TRBV15	TRBJ1-1	TRBD1	NA	TGTGCCACCAGCAGGCCTCCGGGACAGAATATGAACACTGAAGCTTTCTTT	CATSRPPGQNMNTEAFF
TRBV6-5	TRBJ2-2	NA	NA	TGTGCCAGCAGCCTAGGGGGACCGAACACCGGGGAGCTGTTTTTT	CASSLGGPNTGELFF
TRBV27	TRBJ2-1	NA	NA	TGTGCCAGCAGCCTCATCAGGGAAGTCTCCTACAATGAGCAGTTCTTC	CASSLIREVSYNEQFF
TRBV4-2	TRBJ2-3	NA	once	TGTGCCAGCAGCCCCCGGGACTTCACAGATACGCAGTATTTT	CASSPRDFTDTQYF
TRBV24-1	TRBJ2-2	TRBD1	NA	TGTGCCACCAGTGGCCACGCATTTGGGACAGGCAGCGGGGAGCTGTTTTTT	CATSGHAFGTGSGELFF
TRBV30	TRBJ1-2	TRBD1	NA	TGTGCCTGGAGTCCAGACAGGGGCTATGGCTACACCTTC	CAWSPDRGYGYTF
TRBV9	TRBJ1-1	TRBD1	NA	TGTGCCAGCAGCGATCCGGGACAGTCCGGTGTTGGGAACACTGAAGCTTTCTTT	CASSDPGQSGVGNTEAFF
TRBV18	TRBJ2-7	NA	few	TGTGCCAGCTCACCAAACGGGTACGAGCAGTACTTC	CASSPNGYEQYF
TRBV3-1/TRBV3-2	TRBJ2-7	TRBD2	NA	TGTGCCAGCAGCCAGAGCGGGGGGGCAAGAGAGCAGTACTTC	CASSQSGGAREQYF